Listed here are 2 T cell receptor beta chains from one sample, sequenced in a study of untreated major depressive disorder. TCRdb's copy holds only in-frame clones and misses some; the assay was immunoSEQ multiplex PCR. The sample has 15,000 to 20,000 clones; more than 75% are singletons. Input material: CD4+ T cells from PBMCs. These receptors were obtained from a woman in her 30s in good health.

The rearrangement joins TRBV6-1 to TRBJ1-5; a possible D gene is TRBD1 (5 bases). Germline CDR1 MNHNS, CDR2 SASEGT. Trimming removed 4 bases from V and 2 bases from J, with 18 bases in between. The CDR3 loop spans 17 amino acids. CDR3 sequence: CASSGTGAWAGNQPQHF. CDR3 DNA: TGTGCCAGCAGTGGCACCGGGGCCTGGGCTGGCAATCAGCCCCAGCATTTT.

CDR3 loop: CASSQVDLVTWNEQFF. The CDR3 DNA is TGCGCCAGCAGCCAAGTTGACTTGGTAACATGGAATGAGCAGTTCTTC. The gene calls are TRBV4-1 and TRBJ2-1; D is unresolved. Germline-derived CDR1 and CDR2 are MGHRA and YSYEKL. Trimming removed 1 base from V and 7 bases from J, with 17 bases in between. CDR3 length: 16 amino acids.